This T cell receptor beta chain was identified in a study of shared clonotypes between healthy human individuals. Study-level findings and limits: Sampling was confined to blood; repertoires within tissues likely differ.

Turning to this clone: Antigen: not known.

The germline CDR1 and CDR2 sequences are LNHDA and SQIVND (reference sequence). V lost 1 base, J lost 0 bases, and 4 bases stayed unmatched. This CDR3 is 17 amino acids long. Samples underwent the assay at deep level. Produced via immunoSEQ multiplex PCR; TCRdb's table is partial and in-frame only. The repertoire consists of around 480,000 clones, with over 75% occurring once and the leading ten covering roughly an eighth. HIV-negative, healthy adults without recent acute infections or vaccinations were the donors. The sample comprised PBMCs. The gene calls are TRBV19 and TRBJ2-4; TRBD2 aligns across 9 bases. The TCR was taken from a woman aged 40 to 55 in good health. Some clones in this sample may be carry-over from other donors' samples. The CDR3 DNA is TGTGCCAGTAGTATAGGCTCTAGCGGGATAGCCAAAAACATTCAGTACTTC. Its translation is CASSIGSSGIAKNIQYF.